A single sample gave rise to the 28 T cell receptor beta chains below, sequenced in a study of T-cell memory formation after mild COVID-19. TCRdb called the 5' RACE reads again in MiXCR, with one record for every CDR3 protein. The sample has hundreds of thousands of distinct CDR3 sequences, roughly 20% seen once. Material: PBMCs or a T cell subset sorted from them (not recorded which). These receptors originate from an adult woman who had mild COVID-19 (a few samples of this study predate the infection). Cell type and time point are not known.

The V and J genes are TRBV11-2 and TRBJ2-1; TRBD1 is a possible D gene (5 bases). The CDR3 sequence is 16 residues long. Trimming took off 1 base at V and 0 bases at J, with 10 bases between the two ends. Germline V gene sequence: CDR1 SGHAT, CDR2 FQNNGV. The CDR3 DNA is TGTGCCAGCAGCTTAGTTCGGCAGGGCTCCTACAATGAGCAGTTCTTC. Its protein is CASSLVRQGSYNEQFF.

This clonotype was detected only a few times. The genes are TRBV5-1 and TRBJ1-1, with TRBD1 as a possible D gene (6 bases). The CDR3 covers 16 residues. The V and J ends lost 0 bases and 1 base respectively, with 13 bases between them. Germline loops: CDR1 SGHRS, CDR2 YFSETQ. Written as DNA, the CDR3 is TGCGCCAGCAGCTTGGGGTATTCGACAGGGAACACTGAAGCTTTCTTT. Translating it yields CASSLGYSTGNTEAFF.

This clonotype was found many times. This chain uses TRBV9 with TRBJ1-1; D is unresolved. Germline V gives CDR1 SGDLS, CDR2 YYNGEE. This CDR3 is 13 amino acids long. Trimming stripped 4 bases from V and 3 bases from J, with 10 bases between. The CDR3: CASSLFGDTEAFF. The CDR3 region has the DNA TGTGCCAGCAGCCTCTTCGGGGACACTGAAGCTTTCTTT. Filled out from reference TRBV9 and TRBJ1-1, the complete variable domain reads DSGVTQTPKHLITATGQRVTLRCSPRSGDLSVYWYQQSLDQGLQFLIQYYNGEERAKGNILERFSAQQFPDLHSELNLSSLELGDSALYFCASSLFGDTEAFFGQGTRLTVV.

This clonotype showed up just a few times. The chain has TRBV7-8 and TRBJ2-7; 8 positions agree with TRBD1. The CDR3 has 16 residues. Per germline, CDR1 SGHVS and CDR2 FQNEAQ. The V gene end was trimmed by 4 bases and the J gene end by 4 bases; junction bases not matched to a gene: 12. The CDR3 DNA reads TGTGCCAGCAGCTCGCCGAAGGACAGGGCCACTTACGAGCAGTACTTC. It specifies CASSSPKDRATYEQYF.

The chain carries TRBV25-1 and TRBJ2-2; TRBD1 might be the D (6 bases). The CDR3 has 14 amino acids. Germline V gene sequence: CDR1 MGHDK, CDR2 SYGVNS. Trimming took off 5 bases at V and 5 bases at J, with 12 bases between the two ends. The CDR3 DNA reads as TGTGCCAGCAGTCGATACACAGGGACCGGGGAGCTGTTTTTT. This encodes CASSRYTGTGELFF.

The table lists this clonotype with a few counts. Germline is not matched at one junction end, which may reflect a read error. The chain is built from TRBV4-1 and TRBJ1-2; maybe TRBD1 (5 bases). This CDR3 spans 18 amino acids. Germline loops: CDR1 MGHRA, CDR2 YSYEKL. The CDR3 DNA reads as TGCGCCAGCAGGCAAGCCGGGACCGTCCTATCCTCTAACTATGGCTACACCTTC. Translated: CASRQAGTVLSSNYGYTF.

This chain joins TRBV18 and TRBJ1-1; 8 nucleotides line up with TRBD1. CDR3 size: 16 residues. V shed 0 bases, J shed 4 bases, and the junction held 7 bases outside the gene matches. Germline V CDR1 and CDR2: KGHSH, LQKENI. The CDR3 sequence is CASSPPSGGFGTEAFF. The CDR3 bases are TGTGCCAGCTCACCACCGTCAGGGGGCTTCGGCACTGAAGCTTTCTTT.

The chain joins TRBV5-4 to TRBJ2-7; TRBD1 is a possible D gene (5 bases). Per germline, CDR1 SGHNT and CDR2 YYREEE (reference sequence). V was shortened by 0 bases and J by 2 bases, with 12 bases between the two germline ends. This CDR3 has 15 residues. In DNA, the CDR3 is TGTGCCAGCAGCTTGGATAGGGGTGGGGCCTACGAGCAGTACTTC. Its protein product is CASSLDRGGAYEQYF.

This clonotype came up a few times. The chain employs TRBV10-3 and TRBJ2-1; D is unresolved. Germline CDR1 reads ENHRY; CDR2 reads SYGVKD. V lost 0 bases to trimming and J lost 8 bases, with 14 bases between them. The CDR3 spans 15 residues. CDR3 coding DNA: TGTGCCATCAGTGAGTCTCTTACGGCTTTCCATGAGCAGTTCTTC. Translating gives CAISESLTAFHEQFF.

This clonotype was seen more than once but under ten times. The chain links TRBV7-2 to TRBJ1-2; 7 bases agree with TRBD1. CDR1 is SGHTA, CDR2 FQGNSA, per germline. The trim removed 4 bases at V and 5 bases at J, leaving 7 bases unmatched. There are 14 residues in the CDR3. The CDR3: CASSSGTALYGYTF. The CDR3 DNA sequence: TGTGCCAGCAGCTCCGGGACAGCCTTATATGGCTACACCTTC.

CDR3 sequence (DNA): TGTGCCACCGGTTCTGTTTTTGGGGAGCTGTTTTTT. It is translated as CATGSVFGELFF. The V call is TRBV15, the J call TRBJ2-2; D not resolved. The CDR3 is made up of 12 amino acids. Trimming took 8 bases from V and 8 from J, leaving 12 bases between them. Germline V gene sequence: CDR1 LNHNV, CDR2 YYDKDF (reference sequence).

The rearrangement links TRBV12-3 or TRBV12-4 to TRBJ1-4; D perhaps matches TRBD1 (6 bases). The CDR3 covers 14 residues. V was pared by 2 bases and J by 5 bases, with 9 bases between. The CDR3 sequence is CASSLRTVNEKLFF. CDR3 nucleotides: TGTGCCAGCAGTTTAAGGACAGTCAATGAAAAACTGTTTTTT.

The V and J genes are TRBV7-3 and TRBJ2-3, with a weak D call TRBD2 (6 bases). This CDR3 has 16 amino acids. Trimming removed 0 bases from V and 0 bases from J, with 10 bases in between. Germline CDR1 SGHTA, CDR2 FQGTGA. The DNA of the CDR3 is TGTGCCAGCAGCTTAACGGCGGGGACCAGCACAGATACGCAGTATTTT. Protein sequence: CASSLTAGTSTDTQYF.

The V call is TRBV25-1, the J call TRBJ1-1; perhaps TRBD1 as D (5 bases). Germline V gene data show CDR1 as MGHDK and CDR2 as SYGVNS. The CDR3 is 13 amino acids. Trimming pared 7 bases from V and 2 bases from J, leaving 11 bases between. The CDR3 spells CASTSGRNTEAFF. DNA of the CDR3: TGTGCCAGCACCTCGGGACGTAACACTGAAGCTTTCTTT.

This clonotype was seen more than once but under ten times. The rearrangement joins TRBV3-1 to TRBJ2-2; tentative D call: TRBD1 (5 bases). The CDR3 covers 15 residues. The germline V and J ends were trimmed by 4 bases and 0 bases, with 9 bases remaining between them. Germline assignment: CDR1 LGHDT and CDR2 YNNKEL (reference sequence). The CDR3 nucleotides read TGTGCCAGCAGCCCCGACAGTTCGAACACCGGGGAGCTGTTTTTT. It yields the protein CASSPDSSNTGELFF.

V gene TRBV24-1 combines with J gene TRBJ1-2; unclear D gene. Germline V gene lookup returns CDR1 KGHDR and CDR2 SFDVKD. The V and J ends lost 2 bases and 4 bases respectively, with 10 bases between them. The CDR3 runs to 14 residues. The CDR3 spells CATSDSGLIYGYTF. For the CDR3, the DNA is TGTGCCACCAGTGATTCTGGACTGATCTATGGCTACACCTTC.

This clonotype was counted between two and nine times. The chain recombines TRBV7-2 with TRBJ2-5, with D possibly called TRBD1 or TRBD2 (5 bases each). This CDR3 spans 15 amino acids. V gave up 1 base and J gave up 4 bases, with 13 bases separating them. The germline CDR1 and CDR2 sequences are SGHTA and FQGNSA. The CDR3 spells CASSLERGLPETQYF. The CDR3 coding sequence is TGTGCCAGCAGCTTAGAGAGGGGCCTCCCAGAGACCCAGTACTTC. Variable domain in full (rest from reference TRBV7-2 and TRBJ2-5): GAGVSQSPSNKVTEKGKDVELRCDPISGHTALYWYRQSLGQGLEFLIYFQGNSAPDKSGLPSDRFSAERTGGSVSTLTIQRTQQEDSAVYLCASSLERGLPETQYFGPGTRLLVL.

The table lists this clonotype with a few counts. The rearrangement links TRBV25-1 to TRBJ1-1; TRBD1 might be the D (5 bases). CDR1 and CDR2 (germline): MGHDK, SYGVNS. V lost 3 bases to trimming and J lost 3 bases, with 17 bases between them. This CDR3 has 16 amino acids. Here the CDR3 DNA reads TGTGCCAGCAGTGAGGGGCCCCCCGGGCCGGACACTGAAGCTTTCTTT. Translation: CASSEGPPGPDTEAFF.

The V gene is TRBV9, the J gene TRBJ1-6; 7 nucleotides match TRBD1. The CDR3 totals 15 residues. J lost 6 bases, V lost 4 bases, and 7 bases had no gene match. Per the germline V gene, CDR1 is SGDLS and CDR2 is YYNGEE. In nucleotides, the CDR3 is TGTGCCAGCAGCAGACAGGGTTTTGGTAATTCACCCCTCCACTTT. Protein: CASSRQGFGNSPLHF.

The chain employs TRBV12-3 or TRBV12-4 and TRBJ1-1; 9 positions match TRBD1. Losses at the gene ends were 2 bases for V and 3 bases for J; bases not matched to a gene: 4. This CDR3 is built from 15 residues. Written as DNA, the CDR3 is TGTGCCAGCAGTTTAAGGGGGACAGGGCACACTGAAGCTTTCTTT. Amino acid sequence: CASSLRGTGHTEAFF.

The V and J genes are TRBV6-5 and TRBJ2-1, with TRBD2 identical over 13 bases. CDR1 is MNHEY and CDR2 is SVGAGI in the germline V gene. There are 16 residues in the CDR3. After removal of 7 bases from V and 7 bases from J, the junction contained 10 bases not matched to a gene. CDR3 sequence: CASTQLAGGPENEQFF. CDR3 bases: TGTGCCAGCACCCAACTAGCGGGAGGGCCTGAGAATGAGCAGTTCTTC.

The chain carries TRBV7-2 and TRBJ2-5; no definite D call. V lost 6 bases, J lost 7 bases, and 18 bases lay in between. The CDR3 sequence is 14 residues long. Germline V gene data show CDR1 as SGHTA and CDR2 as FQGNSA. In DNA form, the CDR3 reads TGTGCCAGCAGTCGCTGGTCCCCAGTTGGGACCCAGTACTTC. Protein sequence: CASSRWSPVGTQYF.

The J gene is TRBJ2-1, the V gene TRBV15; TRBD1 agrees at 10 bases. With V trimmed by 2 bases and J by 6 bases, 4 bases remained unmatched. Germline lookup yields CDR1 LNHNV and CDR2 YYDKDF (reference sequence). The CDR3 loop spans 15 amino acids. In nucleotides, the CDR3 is TGTGCCACCAGCAGAACCCGGGACAGGGGCAATGAGCAGTTCTTC. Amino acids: CATSRTRDRGNEQFF.

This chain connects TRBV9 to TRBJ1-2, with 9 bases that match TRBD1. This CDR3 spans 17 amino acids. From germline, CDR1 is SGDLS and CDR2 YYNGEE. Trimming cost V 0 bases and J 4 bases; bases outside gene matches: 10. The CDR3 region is CASSVGTGVKTFYGYTF. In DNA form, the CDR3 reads TGTGCCAGCAGCGTAGGGACAGGGGTGAAAACTTTCTATGGCTACACCTTC.

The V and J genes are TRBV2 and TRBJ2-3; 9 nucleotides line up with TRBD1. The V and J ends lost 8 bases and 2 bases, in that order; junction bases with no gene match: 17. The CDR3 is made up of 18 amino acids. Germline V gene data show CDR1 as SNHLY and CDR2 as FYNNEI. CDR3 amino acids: CASSGTGSRTTLTDTQYF. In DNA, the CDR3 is TGTGCCAGCTCCGGGACAGGGTCACGCACGACCCTCACAGATACGCAGTATTTT.

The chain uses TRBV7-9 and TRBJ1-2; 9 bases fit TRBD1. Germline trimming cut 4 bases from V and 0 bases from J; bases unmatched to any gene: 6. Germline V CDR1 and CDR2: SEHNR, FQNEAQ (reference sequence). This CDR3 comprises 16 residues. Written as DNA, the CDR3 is TGTGCCAGCAGCTCGGGACAGGGAATACCTAACTATGGCTACACCTTC. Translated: CASSSGQGIPNYGYTF.

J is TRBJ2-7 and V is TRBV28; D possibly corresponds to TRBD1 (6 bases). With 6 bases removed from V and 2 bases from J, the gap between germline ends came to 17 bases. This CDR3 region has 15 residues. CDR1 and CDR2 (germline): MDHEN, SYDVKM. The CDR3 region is CASSHGSGTTYEQYF. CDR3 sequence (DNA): TGTGCCAGCAGCCATGGGTCCGGGACAACCTACGAGCAGTACTTC.

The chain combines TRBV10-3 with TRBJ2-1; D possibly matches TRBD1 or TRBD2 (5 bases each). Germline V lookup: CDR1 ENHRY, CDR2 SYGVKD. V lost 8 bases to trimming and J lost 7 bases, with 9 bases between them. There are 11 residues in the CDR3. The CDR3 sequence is CAIEGENEQFF. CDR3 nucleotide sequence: TGTGCCATCGAAGGGGAGAATGAGCAGTTCTTC.